The rows below give T cell receptor beta chains drawn from one sample of a study of blood T cell repertoires in COVID-19. Profiling relied on immunoSEQ multiplex PCR, and the TCRdb table lists in-frame clones only, not all of them. Seen here are just over 300,000 clones, around nine tenths observed once, and the top ten hold 1.5% to 2%. The sample was peripheral blood. Every receptor here comes from a woman in her thirties with COVID-19, enrolled during active disease. CDR3s include the opening cysteine and the closing phenylalanine or tryptophan. The order of the fields is D gene, clone size, J gene, V gene, CDR3 DNA, CDR3 protein. The D gene is left open where the match is weak. Clone sizes are given selectively: once, few, many, or a class where the clone is expanded.

TRBD1 . TRBJ1-5 TRBV19 TGTGCCAGTAGTATTGGTGCAGGGGGGAGCAATCAGCCCCAGCATTTT CASSIGAGGSNQPQHF
. . TRBJ1-3 TRBV5-1 TGCGCCAGCAGCTTGGCCGGGCAGCGGGGAGGAAACACCATATATTTT CASSLAGQRGGNTIYF
. . TRBJ1-5 TRBV7-9 TGTGCCAGCAGCTTTATCGGGGTTAATCAGCCCCAGCATTTT CASSFIGVNQPQHF
TRBD1 . TRBJ2-6 TRBV11-3 TGTGCCAGCAACTCCGAGGGGGCAGTTTACGGCTCTGGGGCCAACGTCCTGACTTTC CASNSEGAVYGSGANVLTF
TRBD2 . TRBJ2-1 TRBV5-1 TGCGCCAGCAGCTCGGGAACTAGCGGGCTATACAATGAGCAGTTCTTC CASSSGTSGLYNEQFF
TRBD1 . TRBJ2-1 TRBV5-1 TGCGCCAGCAGCCTAGGGGGCGGTGGGTACAATGAGCAGTTCTTC CASSLGGGGYNEQFF
TRBD1 . TRBJ2-2 TRBV5-3 TGTGCCAGAAGCCCCGGACAGGGTGGCACCGGGGAGCTGTTTTTT CARSPGQGGTGELFF
. . TRBJ2-7 TRBV20-1 TGCAGTGCTAGTCCAACAGGGATTGGAAACGAGCAGTACTTC CSASPTGIGNEQYF
. . TRBJ1-2 TRBV7-9 TGTGCCAGCAGCTTAAGGGGGGGCTACACCTTC CASSLRGGYTF
TRBD2 . TRBJ2-2 TRBV6-5 TGTGCCAGCAGGAAGACTAGCTTGAACACCGGGGAGCTGTTTTTT CASRKTSLNTGELFF
TRBD1 . TRBJ2-4 TRBV7-8 TGTGCCAGCAGACCTGACAGGGACATTAAAAACATTCAGTACTTC CASRPDRDIKNIQYF
. few TRBJ2-1 TRBV11-2 TGTGCCAGCAGCTTAGGTCCCCGGGGTGAGCAGTTCTTC CASSLGPRGEQFF
. few TRBJ1-6 TRBV3-1/TRBV3-2 TGTGCCAGCAGCCAGGGAGTCGATTCACCCCTCCACTTT CASSQGVDSPLHF
. . TRBJ1-2 TRBV7-2 TGTGCCAGCAGCTCGGACAGAAATAACTATGGCTACACCTTC CASSSDRNNYGYTF
. . TRBJ1-4 TRBV27 TGTGCCAGCAGTTTAATATCGGGAAATGAAAAACTGTTTTTT CASSLISGNEKLFF
. . TRBJ2-3 TRBV14 TGTGCCAGCAGCCAAGATCTGTCTCGCACAGATACGCAGTATTTT CASSQDLSRTDTQYF
. . TRBJ1-6 TRBV4-1 TGCGCCAGCAGCCAACGAACTGATCAGGGGCTTATTAATTCACCCCTCCACTTT CASSQRTDQGLINSPLHF
. . TRBJ2-7 TRBV12-3/TRBV12-4 TGTGCCAGCAGTTTCGGGGAAGTCAGCGAGCAGTACTTC CASSFGEVSEQYF
. . TRBJ1-4 TRBV7-9 TGTGCCAGCAGCCATCAGGGTATTAATGAAAAACTGTTTTTT CASSHQGINEKLFF
. . TRBJ1-1 TRBV6-5 TGTGCCAGCAGTCCCTCGGGGGTGGTGAACACTGAAGCTTTCTTT CASSPSGVVNTEAFF
TRBD1 . TRBJ1-2 TRBV11-2 TGTGCCAGCAGTCCGACAGGGGTACAGGGCTACACCTTC CASSPTGVQGYTF
. . TRBJ1-1 TRBV3-1/TRBV3-2 TGTGCCAGCAGCCAGGGGCTGGGCGCGGTCACTGAAGCTTTCTTT CASSQGLGAVTEAFF
TRBD2 . TRBJ2-1 TRBV10-3 TGTGCCATCAGCTTACTAGCGGGGGGGTCCGGTGAGCAGTTCTTC CAISLLAGGSGEQFF
TRBD2 . TRBJ2-4 TRBV7-2 TGTGCCAGCAGCTTTCCTCGTAGCGGGACCCTAGCCAAAAACATTCAGTACTTC CASSFPRSGTLAKNIQYF
TRBD1 . TRBJ1-6 TRBV4-1 TGCGCCAGCAGCCAGACAGGGAACGGCTCACCCCTCCACTTT CASSQTGNGSPLHF
TRBD1 . TRBJ1-1 TRBV7-9 TGTGCCAGCAGCCCTACAGGGGCTGACACTGAAGCTTTCTTT CASSPTGADTEAFF
. . TRBJ1-1 TRBV5-6 TGTGCCAGCAGCTTGGGAGGGAACACTGAAGCTTTCTTT CASSLGGNTEAFF
TRBD1 . TRBJ1-1 TRBV12-3/TRBV12-4 TGTGCCAGCAGTGAGGACAGGTTCTCTGAAGCTTTCTTT CASSEDRFSEAFF
. . TRBJ1-1 TRBV6-2/TRBV6-3 TGTGCCAGCAGTTACTCGGTAGGGGCGGCTTTCTTT CASSYSVGAAFF
. . TRBJ2-3 TRBV4-3 TGCGCCAGCAGCCAAGGCCTTACGGGGGGCACAGATACGCAGTATTTT CASSQGLTGGTDTQYF
. . TRBJ2-5 TRBV15 TGTGCCACCAGCAGAGATTTGATAGACAGTGGGGAGGCGGAGACCCAGTACTTC CATSRDLIDSGEAETQYF
TRBD1 many TRBJ2-2 TRBV5-1 TGCGCCAGCAGGTTGACAGGGGACACCGGGGAGCTGTTTTTT CASRLTGDTGELFF
TRBD1 . TRBJ1-1 TRBV7-2 TGTGCCAGCAACTCACAGGGGTGGACTGAAGCTTTCTTT CASNSQGWTEAFF
. . TRBJ1-1 TRBV7-9 TGTGCCAGCAGCTTCAACAGCTTGAACACTGAAGCTTTCTTT CASSFNSLNTEAFF
. . TRBJ1-2 TRBV28 TGTGCCACCCACAGGGTTCGGGCCTTGGGCTACACCTTC CATHRVRALGYTF
TRBD2 once TRBJ2-3 TRBV7-9 TGTGCCAGCAGCCATACTAGCGGGGGGGCGTTAGATACGCAGTATTTT CASSHTSGGALDTQYF
. . TRBJ1-1 TRBV13 TGTGCCAGCAGCTTAGGGGGAACAGGGTTAAACACTGAAGCTTTCTTT CASSLGGTGLNTEAFF
. once TRBJ1-4 TRBV19 TGTGCCAGTAGTATAGATGAGAAAAAACTGTTTTTT CASSIDEKKLFF
. . TRBJ2-3 TRBV7-8 TGTGCCAGCAGCTTAGTCCGAGCTCCCCCCCCCGATACGCAGTATTTT CASSLVRAPPPDTQYF